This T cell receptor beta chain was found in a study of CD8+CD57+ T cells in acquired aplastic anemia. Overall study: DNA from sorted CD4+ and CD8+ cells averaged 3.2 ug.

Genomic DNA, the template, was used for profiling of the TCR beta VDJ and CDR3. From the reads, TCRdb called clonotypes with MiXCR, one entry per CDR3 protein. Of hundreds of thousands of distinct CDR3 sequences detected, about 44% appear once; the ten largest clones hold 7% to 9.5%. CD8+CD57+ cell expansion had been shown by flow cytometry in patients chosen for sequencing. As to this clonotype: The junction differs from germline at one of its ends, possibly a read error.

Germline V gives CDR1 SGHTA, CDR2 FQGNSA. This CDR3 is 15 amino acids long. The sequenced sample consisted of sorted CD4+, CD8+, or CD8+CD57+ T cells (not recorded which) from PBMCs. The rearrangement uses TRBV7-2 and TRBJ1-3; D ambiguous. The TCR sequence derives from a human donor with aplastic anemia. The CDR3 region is CASNLSLATRNTIYF. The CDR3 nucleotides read TGTGCCAGCAACTTAAGTTTGGCAACAAGAAACACCATATATTTT.